One and the same sample provided the 24 T cell receptor beta chains below, sequenced in a study of shared clonotypes between healthy human individuals. Only in-frame clones appear in the TCRdb table, and some are missing; sequencing was by immunoSEQ multiplex PCR. The profile shows hundreds of thousands of clones, around 73% of them singletons. The material sequenced was memory CD4+ T cells sorted from blood. Subset indicated: CD45RA-negative fraction. These receptors originate from a woman in her twenties or thirties in good health.

The rearrangement links TRBV5-1 to TRBJ2-5; D assignment may be TRBD1 or TRBD2 (6 bases each). The CDR3 spans 15 residues. Trimming pared 4 bases from V and 5 bases from J, leaving 18 bases between. Germline CDR1 is SGHRS and CDR2 is YFSETQ. The CDR3 DNA is TGCGCCAGCAGCCCCGGGACACCTCGGGGGGAGACCCAGTACTTC. Amino acids: CASSPGTPRGETQYF.

V and J are TRBV28 and TRBJ2-7, with TRBD2 matching 8 bases. The CDR3 has 13 residues. V lost 6 bases to trimming and J lost 2 bases; unmatched junction nucleotides: 3. The germline V gene encodes CDR1 MDHEN and CDR2 SYDVKM. CDR3 nucleotide sequence: TGTGCCAGCAGGTTTAGCGGGACCTACGAGCAGTACTTC. Protein: CASRFSGTYEQYF.

The chain recombines TRBV11-2 with TRBJ2-7; the D gene is possibly TRBD1 (5 bases). Germline V CDR1 and CDR2: SGHAT, FQNNGV. The CDR3 covers 15 residues. The V end lost 1 base, the J end lost 5 bases, and 15 bases lay between the germline ends. CDR3 bases: TGTGCCAGCAGCTTAGGAATGCAGGGTGCCCACGAGCAGTACTTC. Protein sequence: CASSLGMQGAHEQYF.

The V call is TRBV6-1, the J call TRBJ2-1; D call uncertain. The CDR3 runs to 13 residues. CDR1 and CDR2 (germline): MNHNS, SASEGT. Trimming shortened V by 5 bases and J by 6 bases, and 11 bases separated the two germline ends. The CDR3, as DNA: TGTGCCAGCAGTCCTAACTACGCCAATGAGCAGTTCTTC. It specifies CASSPNYANEQFF.

This chain uses TRBV28 with TRBJ2-7; 7 nucleotides agree with TRBD1. This CDR3 spans 16 amino acids. Germline loops: CDR1 MDHEN, CDR2 SYDVKM. The ends lost 5 bases at V and 2 bases at J; junction bases unmatched: 12. The CDR3 protein is CASSPTRTGFTYEQYF. The CDR3 bases are TGTGCCAGCAGTCCGACCCGGACAGGATTCACCTACGAGCAGTACTTC.

J is TRBJ1-1 and V is TRBV19, with a weak D call TRBD1 (5 bases). V was shortened by 6 bases and J by 7 bases, with 21 bases between the two germline ends. Per germline, CDR1 LNHDA and CDR2 SQIVND (reference sequence). CDR3 length equals 15 residues. The DNA of the CDR3 is TGTGCCAGTAGCATTAAAAACACAGGCTGGGGTGAAGCTTTCTTT. Its translation is CASSIKNTGWGEAFF.

Here the CDR3 reads CASRTSTGDLGYTF. The CDR3 DNA is TGTGCCAGCAGGACCTCGACAGGGGACCTCGGCTACACCTTC. The rearrangement joins TRBV27 to TRBJ1-2; 8 bases align to TRBD1. V lost 6 bases to trimming and J lost 8 bases; unmatched junction nucleotides: 11. CDR1 and CDR2 from the germline V gene are MNHEY and SMNVEV (reference sequence). This CDR3 is built from 14 residues.

A few counts support this clone. V and J are TRBV28 and TRBJ1-1; tentative D call: TRBD1 (6 bases). The CDR3 loop spans 16 amino acids. Germline values: CDR1 MDHEN, CDR2 SYDVKM. Trimming removed 6 bases from V and 1 base from J, with 18 bases in between. The CDR3 is CASRLAGVGGNTEAFF. In DNA, the CDR3 is TGTGCCAGCAGATTAGCAGGGGTTGGTGGGAACACTGAAGCTTTCTTT.

The V call is TRBV28, the J call TRBJ2-5; TRBD1 might be the D (5 bases). From germline, CDR1 is MDHEN and CDR2 SYDVKM. V lost 4 bases, J lost 2 bases, and 14 bases lay in between. This CDR3 is built from 15 residues. The CDR3 loop reads CASSSTLQGQETQYF. In DNA, the CDR3 is TGTGCCAGCAGTTCAACCCTTCAGGGTCAAGAGACCCAGTACTTC. Using reference TRBV28 and TRBJ2-5 for the parts outside the CDR3, the full variable domain is DVKVTQSSRYLVKRTGEKVFLECVQDMDHENMFWYRQDPGLGLRLIYFSYDVKMKEKGDIPEGYSVSREKKERFSLILESASTNQTSMYLCASSSTLQGQETQYFGPGTRLLVL.

This clone was seen a single time. The genes are TRBV29-1 and TRBJ2-2, with 8 bases matching TRBD2. The CDR3 runs to 12 residues. Looked up from germline, CDR1 is SQVTM and CDR2 is ANQGSEA. Trimming removed 7 bases from V and 7 bases from J; junction bases left unmatched: 5. CDR3: CSAEAGGGELFF. CDR3 nucleotides: TGCAGCGCCGAGGCGGGAGGCGGGGAGCTGTTTTTT.

The chain carries TRBV20-1 and TRBJ1-2; the D is unclear. The CDR3 is made up of 9 amino acids. The V and J ends lost 5 bases and 6 bases respectively, with 4 bases between them. Looked up from germline, CDR1 is DFQATT and CDR2 is SNEGSKA (reference sequence). This CDR3 reads CSADDGYTF. In nucleotides, the CDR3 is TGCAGTGCTGATGATGGCTACACCTTC.

The V gene is TRBV5-4, the J gene TRBJ1-4; 9 bases are shared with TRBD1. The V segment lost 2 bases and the J segment 8 bases; nucleotides outside the gene matches: 10. CDR3 length equals 16 residues. The germline V gene has CDR1 SGHNT and CDR2 YYREEE (reference sequence). CDR3 in DNA: TGTGCCAGCAGCTTAGAACCGGGACAGGGTGTGGAAAAACTGTTTTTT. It yields the protein CASSLEPGQGVEKLFF.

A note on this clone: It may be a read error: a sequence one base away is much more abundant. This sequence joins TRBV2 and TRBJ2-1, with unresolved D. The CDR3 runs to 11 residues. Per the germline V gene, CDR1 is SNHLY and CDR2 is FYNNEI. Trimming took 5 bases from V and 6 from J, leaving 5 bases between them. The CDR3 is CASSSSNEQFF. CDR3 DNA sequence: TGTGCCAGCAGTTCTAGCAATGAGCAGTTCTTC.

The V call is TRBV19, the J call TRBJ2-6, with TRBD1 matching over 7 bases. CDR1 and CDR2 from the germline V gene are LNHDA and SQIVND (reference sequence). V gave up 7 bases and J gave up 1 base; unmatched junction bases: 7. The CDR3 has 16 amino acids. The CDR3 nucleotides read TGTGCCAGTACCATAACAGGGGTATCTGGGGCCAACGTCCTGACTTTC. This gives the protein CASTITGVSGANVLTF.

The rearrangement links TRBV28 to TRBJ2-7; maybe TRBD2 (6 bases). V was trimmed by 3 bases and J by 4 bases, leaving 13 bases between them. Germline loops: CDR1 MDHEN, CDR2 SYDVKM. The CDR3 covers 14 residues. The CDR3 here is CASSLAGQLYEQYF. The CDR3, as DNA: TGTGCCAGCAGTTTGGCGGGGCAACTATACGAGCAGTACTTC. The full variable domain, its missing parts supplied by reference TRBV28 and TRBJ2-7, is DVKVTQSSRYLVKRTGEKVFLECVQDMDHENMFWYRQDPGLGLRLIYFSYDVKMKEKGDIPEGYSVSREKKERFSLILESASTNQTSMYLCASSLAGQLYEQYFGPGTRLTVT.

This chain links TRBV7-9 with TRBJ1-1; the D gene is possibly TRBD1 (5 bases). Germline CDR1 reads SEHNR; CDR2 reads FQNEAQ (reference sequence). The V end was cut by 8 bases, the J end by 5 bases, with 15 bases between. The length of the CDR3 is 13 residues. The CDR3, as DNA: TGTGCCAGCTGGCTGGGGGGGGGAACTGAAGCTTTCTTT. Its translation: CASWLGGGTEAFF.

The V gene is TRBV5-1, the J gene TRBJ1-5; possibly TRBD1 for D (5 bases). The germline V and J ends were trimmed by 4 bases and 2 bases, with 10 bases remaining between them. Looked up from germline, CDR1 is SGHRS and CDR2 is YFSETQ. The CDR3 runs 14 residues. The CDR3: CASSTGGGNQPQHF. In DNA, the CDR3 is TGCGCCAGCAGCACCGGGGGAGGCAATCAGCCCCAGCATTTT.

The chain combines TRBV18 with TRBJ2-7; D uncertain. The CDR3 is 15 residues long. V was trimmed by 6 bases and J by 0 bases, leaving 15 bases between them. The V gene's germline CDR1 is KGHSH and CDR2 LQKENI. Written as DNA, the CDR3 is TGTGCCAGCTCCCCCCGTCGGGCGGCCTCCTACGAGCAGTACTTC. Translation gives CASSPRRAASYEQYF.

This clone is a singleton in its sample. This specimen includes other DNA sequences encoding the same CDR3. CDR3 bases: TGCGCCAGCAGCTTGTCCTCAGGGAGCTACAATGAGCAGTTCTTC. This encodes CASSLSSGSYNEQFF. The gene calls are TRBV5-1 and TRBJ2-1, with D perhaps matching TRBD1 or TRBD2 (5 bases each). Trimming removed 1 base at V and 3 bases at J, with 11 bases between. The CDR3 has 15 residues. From germline, CDR1 is SGHRS and CDR2 YFSETQ.

The genes are TRBV6-5 and TRBJ2-7, with D tentatively TRBD1 or TRBD2 (6 bases each). The CDR3 runs 14 residues. Germline V gene lookup returns CDR1 MNHEY and CDR2 SVGAGI. V lost 6 bases to trimming and J lost 3 bases, with 15 bases between them. DNA for the CDR3: TGTGCCAGCAGACCCTCAGGGGAGGTCTACGAGCAGTACTTC. Translation: CASRPSGEVYEQYF.

This clone is a singleton in its sample. This rearrangement joins TRBV19 to TRBJ1-5; D gene ambiguous. Germline CDR1 is LNHDA and CDR2 is SQIVND (reference sequence). This CDR3 comprises 14 residues. Trimming shortened V by 3 bases and J by 6 bases, and 12 bases separated the two germline ends. The CDR3 coding sequence is TGTGCCAGTAGTATGGGAAGGGTTTTTCAGCCCCAGCATTTT. Its protein is CASSMGRVFQPQHF. The full variable domain, rest sourced from reference TRBV19 and TRBJ1-5, is DGGITQSPKYLFRKEGQNVTLSCEQNLNHDAMYWYRQDPGQGLRLIYYSQIVNDFQKGDIAEGYSVSREKKESFPLTVTSAQKNPTAFYLCASSMGRVFQPQHFGDGTRLSIL.

The chain uses TRBV6-1 and TRBJ1-5; possibly TRBD1 for D (5 bases). Per the germline V gene, CDR1 is MNHNS and CDR2 is SASEGT. Trimming removed 8 bases from V and 4 bases from J, with 12 bases in between. The CDR3 runs to 13 residues. As DNA, the CDR3 is TGTGCCAGCGCTCAGGGTTTGAATCAGCCCCAGCATTTT. It specifies CASAQGLNQPQHF.

There are a few counts of this clone. The chain couples TRBV18 to TRBJ1-2; 12 nucleotides agree with TRBD1. This CDR3 is built from 15 residues. Per the germline V gene, CDR1 is KGHSH and CDR2 is LQKENI. V shed 2 bases and J 3 bases; nucleotides not matched to a gene: 1. CDR3 residues: CASSPGTGGDYGYTF. The CDR3 DNA is TGTGCCAGCTCACCAGGGACAGGGGGCGACTATGGCTACACCTTC.

The chain employs TRBV7-3 and TRBJ2-1; D unresolved. Germline V CDR1 and CDR2: SGHTA, FQGTGA. The CDR3 has 14 residues. The germline V and J ends were trimmed by 5 bases and 9 bases, with 17 bases remaining between them. CDR3 amino acids: CASSPSDLVGEQFF. The CDR3 DNA reads as TGTGCCAGCAGCCCTTCGGACCTAGTCGGTGAGCAGTTCTTC.